This T cell receptor beta chain was found in a study of neurological immune-mediated disorders. Described time point: longitudinal time-point 3. MiXCR, applied by TCRdb to the 5' RACE reads, yields one record per CDR3 protein. There are around 100,000 distinct CDR3 sequences in the sample; 11% occur only once, and around 3.3% lies in the top ten. This clonotype was observed at least ten times. The CDR3 is made up of 12 amino acids. V gave up 6 bases and J gave up 0 bases, with 5 bases separating them. The germline V gene encodes CDR1 MDHEN and CDR2 SYDVKM. The TCR was taken from a female donor with HTLV-1-associated myelopathy (HAM/TSP). The material sequenced was PBMCs. V gene TRBV28 combines with J gene TRBJ1-1; D uncertain. The chain's CDR3 is CASRDMNTEAFF. The CDR3 bases are TGTGCCAGCAGAGATATGAACACTGAAGCTTTCTTT.